This T cell receptor (beta chain) comes out of a study of blood T cell repertoires in COVID-19. The wider study: Samples representing acute and convalescent COVID-19 were sourced from the United States, Italy and Spain.

Authors' data handling: Estimation of nucleated cell counts was performed using reference gene primer amplification. Generated by immunoSEQ multiplex PCR, the TCRdb table keeps only in-frame clones and is missing some. From that table come the V and J calls and clone size; the DNA was used to work out D and trimming. The sample includes 60,000 to 85,000 clones, roughly four fifths of them seen just once. The CDR3 has 17 residues. V trimming: 4 bases; J trimming: 3 bases; junction bases outside the gene matches: 5. The germline V gene encodes CDR1 MNHEY and CDR2 SMNVEV (reference sequence). The chain employs TRBV27 and TRBJ2-1; 14 bases match TRBD2. Sequencing used peripheral blood. The sequence was collected from an older man with acute or convalescent COVID-19. CDR3 sequence reads: CASSSRLAGGNYNEQFF. DNA of the CDR3: TGTGCCAGCAGTTCCCGACTAGCGGGAGGGAACTACAATGAGCAGTTCTTC.